The clone carrying this TCR beta chain was seen a single time. The antigen remains unidentified. Within the sample, other DNA sequences also encode this same CDR3. The data originate from a study of graft-versus-host responses after intestinal transplantation. Overall study context: Recipients had multivisceral, liver-intestinal, or isolated intestinal transplants. Once they had received anti-thymocyte globulin induction, all recipients took tacrolimus and steroids for approximately three years. Study outcomes and limitations: GvH clones surfaced in recipient marrow, some emerging earlier in ileum or blood. Early post-transplant HvG declines were associated with peak circulating GvH clone levels.

The ends were cut back, 0 bases at V and 9 bases at J, with 9 bases in the middle. Germline V gene lookup returns CDR1 SGHAT and CDR2 FQNNGV. The CDR3 is 13 residues long. Using immunoSEQ multiplex PCR, the repertoire was profiled, and TCRdb retains in-frame clones only, with some absent. The sample consists of around 87,000 clones, approximately 90% of them appearing once. This clonotype originated in a human donor who was the organ donor for an intestinal transplant. The chain combines TRBV11-2 with TRBJ2-1; D gene unclear. This material consisted of unstimulated CD8+ T cells sorted from spleen or lymph node cells, taken before transplant. The CDR3 sequence is CASSLDADREQFF. DNA for the CDR3: TGTGCCAGCAGCTTAGATGCGGATCGTGAGCAGTTCTTC.